What follows describes a single T cell receptor (beta chain). Only a few counts were recorded for this clone. The specificity of this receptor is unknown. One base away there is no much larger clone; base qualities are not given. The data were obtained in a study of CD8+ T cells in alopecia areata (dated by TCRdb to the late 2010s). The study in broad terms: To study T cell clonal expansion in alopecia areata, the researchers applied high-throughput TCRbeta sequencing to both the C3H/HeJ mouse model and human patients. Scalp tissue and sorted CD4+ and CD8+ peripheral blood T cells from patchy and totalis/universalis alopecia areata patients and from healthy controls were covered by human TCRbeta sequencing. Scalp clonality was compared among normal scalp (n=4), patchy alopecia areata scalp (n=8), and alopecia totalis/universalis scalp (n=8). The RNA source kit depended on sample type: the PAXgene miRNA kit for fixed scalp, the miRNeasy kit for PBMCs, and the RNeasy kit for mouse skin. immunoSEQ multiplex PCR using 35 Vbeta forward primers and 13 Jbeta reverse primers was used to amplify TCRbeta CDR3 regions. Results the study describes overall, beyond this receptor: Unlike mouse skin, where gammadelta T cells dominate, normal human skin contains resident alphabeta T cells that get sequenced too, which complicates analysis of the scalp TCR repertoire. Compared with normal scalp, lesional scalp, particularly in alopecia totalis/universalis, had higher clonality and more expanded CD8+ clones, which suggests antigenic drive. Shared TCR sequences between patients were less evident than in mice, which may be partly attributable to HLA diversity in the patient population.

CDR1 and CDR2 are drawn from the germline V gene (reference sequence): SEHNR, FQNEAQ. V is cut back by 3 bases and J by 2 bases, with 7 bases in the junction unmatched. The cysteine opens and the phenylalanine closes a CDR3 of 15 amino acids. The retained sequence is limited to the CDR3, 45 bases, with the frame set at the first base. PBMCs were isolated by density centrifugation and stained for CD3, CD4 and CD8, after which CD4+ and CD8+ T cells were sorted on a FACSAria. Unaffected controls provided scalp biopsies and blood samples. Library creation used the immunoSEQ multiplex PCR assay. RNA was extracted from all samples and reverse transcribed into cDNA, which served as template for TCR sequencing. SuperScript III was used to make first-strand cDNA, primed with a 2:1 mix of oligo-dT and random hexamers. A synthetic immune receptor repertoire was used to gauge amplification bias, and whatever bias remained was removed computationally. In the source study's methods: Raw reads were preprocessed for error removal, and CDR3 was defined according to IMGT conventions as running from the conserved cysteine to phenylalanine. To get clonality, Shannon entropy was normalized by log2 of the number of productive unique TCRs and the result was subtracted from 1. Whether scalp clones were CD4 or CD8 was inferred by matching scalp TCRbeta sequences against CD4 and CD8 repertoires sorted from blood. Imported from immuneACCESS, the table was reduced by TCRdb to in-frame sequences with V and J called. These copies leave out some clones; in studies compared against another copy, an unresolved V gene accounts for under half, and the cause of the remainder is not known. D and trimming were read from the DNA, whereas the V and J calls and clone size are those reported in that table. The sample table holds 200,000 to 250,000 clones, of which around 50% were seen once. The ten largest account for around 5.1% of the sample.

The sequenced sample was CD8+ T cells sorted from blood. The sequence was obtained from a human donor in good health. The chain uses TRBV7-9 and TRBJ2-7; TRBD1 agrees with 7 junctional bases. The bases read TGTGCCAGCAGCTTGAGGGACAGCGCTGCCTACGAGCAGTACTTC. Translated, this is CASSLRDSAAYEQYF. Reference TRBV7-9 and TRBJ2-7 proteins supply the regions before and after the CDR3; the full variable domain is: DTGVSQNPRHKITKRGQNVTFRCDPISEHNRLYWYRQTLGQGPEFLTYFQNEAQLEKSRLLSDRFSAERPKGSFSTLEIQRTEQGDSAMYLCASSLRDSAAYEQYFGPGTRLTVT.